The 26 T cell receptor beta chains below were found in one sample sequenced in a study of T cells in Graves' hyperthyroidism and ophthalmopathy. Researchers took RNA transcripts and amplified the TCR beta CDR3 regions from them. First-round RT-PCR of the TCR CDR3 relied on the HTBI primer set. TCRdb re-called the multiplex PCR reads through MiXCR, storing one row per CDR3 protein. Altogether about 690,000 distinct CDR3 sequences are present, roughly 17% being singletons, with the ten largest covering about 14%. What was sequenced was blood. These receptors originate from a man in his fifties with Graves' hyperthyroidism.

This clonotype occurred a few times. The chain uses TRBV20-1 and TRBJ1-6; no firm D call. The V gene's germline CDR1 is DFQATT and CDR2 SNEGSKA (reference sequence). V gave up 0 bases and J gave up 0 bases, with 9 bases separating them. The CDR3 contains 16 residues. CDR3 loop: CSARDRESSYNSPLHF. The CDR3 DNA follows: TGCAGTGCTAGAGATCGGGAGAGCTCCTATAATTCACCCCTCCACTTT.

The J gene is TRBJ2-5, the V gene TRBV24-1; a possible D gene is TRBD2 (5 bases). The CDR3 has 15 amino acids. V lost 2 bases, J lost 2 bases, and 11 bases lay in between. Germline V gives CDR1 KGHDR, CDR2 SFDVKD. This CDR3 reads CATSDSGGVQETQYF. The CDR3 coding sequence is TGTGCCACCAGTGATTCAGGAGGTGTTCAAGAGACCCAGTACTTC.

This clonotype was found a few times. V is TRBV3-1 and J is TRBJ1-2; no definite D call. CDR3 length equals 15 residues. Germline CDR1 reads LGHDT; CDR2 reads YNNKEL (reference sequence). Trimming left V 1 base short and J 0 bases short, with 9 bases between. Written as DNA, the CDR3 is TGTGCCAGCAGCCAAGTAGGAGTGTCTAACTATGGCTACACCTTC. Translated: CASSQVGVSNYGYTF.

This clonotype appeared many times. The rearrangement uses TRBV5-1 and TRBJ2-5, with D possibly being TRBD1 (6 bases). The V end was cut by 3 bases, the J end by 5 bases, with 14 bases between. Germline CDR1 is SGHRS and CDR2 is YFSETQ. This CDR3 is built from 14 residues. The CDR3 DNA reads as TGCGCCAGCAGCTCTACAGGGAGTCAGGAGACCCAGTACTTC. Translation: CASSSTGSQETQYF.

In this sample, this clonotype turned up many times. The gene calls are TRBV19 and TRBJ1-2, with 7 bases that match TRBD1. This CDR3 spans 19 amino acids. Germline V gives CDR1 LNHDA, CDR2 SQIVND (reference sequence). V trimming: 6 bases; J trimming: 1 base; junction bases outside the gene matches: 20. Here the CDR3 reads CASRGKGASADRYNYGYTF. The DNA for the CDR3 is TGTGCCAGTAGAGGAAAGGGGGCGAGTGCCGACCGATATAACTATGGCTACACCTTC.

This clonotype came up once. The J gene is TRBJ1-1, the V gene TRBV15; 7 nucleotides match TRBD1. V shed 6 bases, J shed 0 bases, and the junction held 10 bases outside the gene matches. CDR1 LNHNV and CDR2 YYDKDF come from the germline V gene (reference sequence). This CDR3 comprises 16 residues. The CDR3 DNA reads TGTGCCACCAGTACTTGGGACAGCCCCATGAACACTGAAGCTTTCTTT. Its protein product is CATSTWDSPMNTEAFF.

The genes are TRBV20-1 and TRBJ2-5; D is undetermined. CDR1 and CDR2 (germline): DFQATT, SNEGSKA (reference sequence). Trimming took off 8 bases at V and 0 bases at J, with 16 bases between the two ends. The CDR3 is 14 residues long. The CDR3 loop is CSPLTGRDQETQYF. CDR3 bases: TGCAGTCCTCTTACCGGACGCGACCAAGAGACCCAGTACTTC.

This clonotype was counted only a few times. This sequence joins TRBV30 and TRBJ2-2; maybe TRBD2 (6 bases). CDR1 is GTSNPN, CDR2 SVGIG, per germline (reference sequence). The CDR3 sequence is 14 residues long. The V end was cut by 8 bases, the J end by 2 bases, with 15 bases between. The CDR3 reads CANSGEANTGELFF. CDR3 DNA: TGTGCCAACTCCGGGGAGGCCAACACCGGGGAGCTGTTTTTT.

The rearrangement joins TRBV27 to TRBJ1-2; D may be TRBD1 (6 bases). V lost 0 bases, J lost 7 bases, and 18 bases lay in between. Germline V lookup: CDR1 MNHEY, CDR2 SMNVEV (reference sequence). This CDR3 comprises 16 residues. As DNA, the CDR3 is TGTGCCAGCAGTTTATCACCCCTTTTGACAGGCACTGGCTACACCTTC. It is translated as CASSLSPLLTGTGYTF.

This clonotype showed up just a few times. The CDR3 nucleotides are TGTGCCAGCAGCCCTGCCCCCCGCCAGCCCCAGCATTTT. Amino acids: CASSPAPRQPQHF. The chain recombines TRBV7-2 with TRBJ1-5, with no clear D. Per the germline V gene, CDR1 is SGHTA and CDR2 is FQGNSA. V lost 5 bases and J 7 bases, leaving 12 bases between the germline ends. The CDR3 is 13 amino acids. Variable domain in full (rest from reference TRBV7-2 and TRBJ1-5): GAGVSQSPSNKVTEKGKDVELRCDPISGHTALYWYRQSLGQGLEFLIYFQGNSAPDKSGLPSDRFSAERTGGSVSTLTIQRTQQEDSAVYLCASSPAPRQPQHFGDGTRLSIL.

This clonotype has just a few counts. V and J are TRBV20-1 and TRBJ1-1, with a weak D call TRBD1 (6 bases). Germline CDR1 reads DFQATT; CDR2 reads SNEGSKA (reference sequence). The CDR3 is 15 amino acids. The V and J ends lost 6 bases and 5 bases respectively, with 22 bases between them. The CDR3 region is CSAAWAWTAGTEAFF. DNA of the CDR3: TGCAGTGCCGCCTGGGCTTGGACAGCAGGAACTGAAGCTTTCTTT.

The rearrangement links TRBV4-3 to TRBJ1-6; 9 bases line up with TRBD1. V shed 1 base, J shed 10 bases, and the junction held 14 bases outside the gene matches. This CDR3 is 18 amino acids long. CDR1 LGHNA and CDR2 YSLEER come from the germline V gene. CDR3 sequence (DNA): TGCGCCAGCAGCCAAGTAGGGAGCGTGGGGACAGGGAGCTCACCCCTCCACTTT. Amino acids: CASSQVGSVGTGSSPLHF.

A note on this clonotype: Compared with germline, one end of the junction differs, possibly owing to a read error. The chain is built from TRBV5-1 and TRBJ2-5; D might be TRBD2 (6 bases). The CDR3 runs 14 residues. Germline loops: CDR1 SGHRS, CDR2 YFSETQ. DNA for the CDR3: TGCGCCAGCAGCTTGACTAGCACACAAGACACCCAGTACTTC. Protein: CASSLTSTQDTQYF.

There are a few counts of this clonotype. V is TRBV6-2 or TRBV6-3 and J is TRBJ1-1; unclear D gene. V was clipped by 6 bases and J by 4 bases, with 12 bases between them. The CDR3 runs to 13 residues. Germline V gene lookup returns CDR1 MNHEY and CDR2 SVGEGT. The CDR3 sequence: CASRAIMGTEAFF. CDR3 coding DNA: TGTGCCAGCAGGGCCATTATGGGCACTGAAGCTTTCTTT.

A word on this clonotype: Possible read error: a much larger clone is one base away. V gene TRBV18 combines with J gene TRBJ2-6; D is unresolved. From germline, CDR1 is KGHSH and CDR2 LQKENI. The CDR3 is made up of 15 amino acids. Between the trimmed V and J ends, which lost 0 bases and 2 bases, there was a span of 5 bases. For the CDR3, the DNA is TGTGCCAGCTCACCACCCCTCGCTGGGGCCAACGTCCTGACTTTC. Translating gives CASSPPLAGANVLTF.

This clonotype was counted at least ten times. This chain uses TRBV6-5 with TRBJ2-5, with 7 bases aligning to TRBD2. The junction had 4 bases not matched to a gene; V was cut back by 2 bases and J by 4 bases. Germline lookup yields CDR1 MNHEY and CDR2 SVGAGI. This CDR3 comprises 14 residues. CDR3 sequence (DNA): TGTGCCAGCAGTTACGGGGGGGGACTAGAGACCCAGTACTTC. It specifies CASSYGGGLETQYF.

V is TRBV24-1 and J is TRBJ2-2, with 10 positions matching TRBD1. J gave up 0 bases and V 4 bases, and 4 bases lay outside the gene matches. This CDR3 is 17 amino acids long. Germline CDR1 and CDR2: KGHDR and SFDVKD. The CDR3 region is CATSETGTGANTGELFF. The CDR3 region has the DNA TGTGCCACCAGTGAAACCGGGACAGGGGCGAACACCGGGGAGCTGTTTTTT.

This rearrangement joins TRBV27 to TRBJ2-3, with 9 positions matching TRBD2. V trimming: 6 bases; J trimming: 3 bases; junction bases outside the gene matches: 7. Per germline, CDR1 MNHEY and CDR2 SMNVEV (reference sequence). The CDR3 totals 15 residues. CDR3 DNA: TGTGCCAGCAGACTCGAGACTAGCGGAACAGATACGCAGTATTTT. This codes for CASRLETSGTDTQYF.

This clonotype has a count of ten or more. V and J are TRBV15 and TRBJ2-1; the match to TRBD2 covers 8 bases. The CDR3 spans 15 residues. V shed 0 bases, J shed 8 bases, and the junction held 6 bases outside the gene matches. Germline CDR1 reads LNHNV; CDR2 reads YYDKDF (reference sequence). The CDR3 DNA is TGTGCCACCAGCAGAGATCCGGGGCGGGGGGATGAGCAGTTCTTC. This sequence encodes CATSRDPGRGDEQFF.

The chain links TRBV19 to TRBJ2-2; no clear D. Trimming stripped 2 bases from V and 0 bases from J, with 7 bases between. Germline CDR1 and CDR2: LNHDA and SQIVND (reference sequence). The CDR3 spans 15 residues. The CDR3 DNA follows: TGTGCCAGTAGTATAACCTATACGAACACCGGGGAGCTGTTTTTT. Protein sequence: CASSITYTNTGELFF.

This clonotype was observed a few times. V usage is TRBV19 and J usage is TRBJ2-1, with D tentatively TRBD2 (7 bases). The CDR3 is 18 amino acids. V was cut by 1 base and J by 7 bases, with 23 bases left in between. The germline CDR1 and CDR2 sequences are LNHDA and SQIVND (reference sequence). The CDR3 DNA reads TGTGCCAGTAGTATAGTTCGGGCGGCGGGGGCGCGTCGGAATGAGCAGTTCTTC. Translating gives CASSIVRAAGARRNEQFF. The full variable domain, in which reference TRBV19 and TRBJ2-1 provide the parts outside the CDR3, is DGGITQSPKYLFRKEGQNVTLSCEQNLNHDAMYWYRQDPGQGLRLIYYSQIVNDFQKGDIAEGYSVSREKKESFPLTVTSAQKNPTAFYLCASSIVRAAGARRNEQFFGPGTRLTVL.

This clonotype has more than one count but fewer than ten. At one end the junction does not follow the germline gene, possibly because of a read error. The V call is TRBV28, the J call TRBJ1-5; possibly TRBD1 for D (5 bases). The germline V gene encodes CDR1 MDHEN and CDR2 SYDVKM. The CDR3 has 17 residues. The CDR3 sequence: CASTLPQGTISDQPQHF. As DNA, the CDR3 is TGTGCCAGCACCCTCCCCCAGGGTACGATTAGCGATCAGCCCCAGCATTTT.

The rearrangement uses TRBV6-1 and TRBJ2-1; 8 bases agree with TRBD2. The germline gives CDR1 MNHNS, CDR2 SASEGT. The CDR3 consists of 15 residues. Trimming cost V 6 bases and J 5 bases; bases outside gene matches: 9. CDR3 coding DNA: TGTGCCAGCAGACAAAGCGGGAGCGGTCACAATGAGCAGTTCTTC. Translated, it gives CASRQSGSGHNEQFF.

In its sample, this clonotype was seen many times. The chain uses TRBV11-2 and TRBJ2-1, with 9 bases matching TRBD1. Germline assignment: CDR1 SGHAT and CDR2 FQNNGV. The V segment lost 1 base and the J segment 10 bases; nucleotides outside the gene matches: 5. The CDR3 spans 14 residues. CDR3 loop: CASSLGTGVGEQFF. The CDR3 DNA sequence: TGTGCCAGCAGCTTAGGGACAGGGGTTGGGGAGCAGTTCTTC.

There are many counts of this clonotype. The chain combines TRBV10-2 with TRBJ2-1; D not certain. The length of the CDR3 is 10 residues. Trimming took off 4 bases at V and 9 bases at J, with 4 bases between the two ends. Germline lookup yields CDR1 WSHSY and CDR2 SAAADI. CDR3 region: CASSGGEQFF. Here the CDR3 DNA reads TGCGCCAGCAGTGGGGGTGAGCAGTTCTTC.

At least ten counts were recorded for this clonotype. The genes are TRBV6-6 and TRBJ2-1, with D perhaps matching TRBD2 (6 bases). The CDR3 runs 16 residues. Per germline, CDR1 MNHNY and CDR2 SVGAGI (reference sequence). Trimming removed 0 bases at V and 8 bases at J, with 17 bases between. CDR3 DNA sequence: TGTGCCAGCAGTTACTCGTTTACAGAGGAGGGTGATGAGCAGTTCTTC. Translating gives CASSYSFTEEGDEQFF.